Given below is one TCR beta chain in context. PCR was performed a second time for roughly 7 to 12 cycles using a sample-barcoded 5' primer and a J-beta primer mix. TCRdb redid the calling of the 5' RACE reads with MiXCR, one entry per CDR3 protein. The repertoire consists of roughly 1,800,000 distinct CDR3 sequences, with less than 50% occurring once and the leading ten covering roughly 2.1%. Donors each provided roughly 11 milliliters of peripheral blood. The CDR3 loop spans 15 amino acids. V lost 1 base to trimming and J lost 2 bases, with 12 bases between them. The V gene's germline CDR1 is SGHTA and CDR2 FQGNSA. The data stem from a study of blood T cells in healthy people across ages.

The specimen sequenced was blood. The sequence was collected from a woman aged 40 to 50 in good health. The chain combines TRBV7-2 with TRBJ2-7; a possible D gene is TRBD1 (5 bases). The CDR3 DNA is TGTGCCAGCAGCTTAGTAGGGGTAGGGACCTACGAGCAGTACTTC. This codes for CASSLVGVGTYEQYF.